The 29 T cell receptor beta chains below were found in one sample sequenced in a study of regulatory T cells in long-lasting Graves disease. The time point is: newly diagnosed GD, antithyroid drugs for less than 3 months. Construction of the TCR library relied on RNA isolated from PBMCs. CDR3-region Arm-PCR and iRepertoire HTBI primers produced the TCR beta libraries. Via MiXCR, TCRdb re-called the multiplex PCR reads, giving one row per CDR3 protein. The table has some 500,000 distinct CDR3 sequences, 13% seen once. These sequences were also reported in another study, on T cells in Graves' hyperthyroidism and ophthalmopathy.

The material was peripheral blood mononuclear cells (PBMCs), obtained at new diagnosis, from a patient treated with antithyroid drugs. These receptors were obtained from a man under 40 with Graves disease.

This clonotype occurred many times. The chain links TRBV5-1 to TRBJ2-7; D could derive from TRBD1 or TRBD2 (5 bases each). V shed 2 bases and J shed 2 bases, with 14 bases lying between them. The CDR3 is made up of 15 amino acids. Germline CDR1 and CDR2: SGHRS and YFSETQ. The CDR3 nucleotides read TGCGCCAGCAGCTTCGGGACGGATTACGCCTACGAGCAGTACTTC. Encoded protein: CASSFGTDYAYEQYF.

The chain is built from TRBV29-1 and TRBJ2-7, with 9 bases matching TRBD2. The CDR3 is made up of 14 amino acids. Trimming took 1 base from V and 1 from J; bases not matched to a gene: 2. CDR1 is SQVTM, CDR2 ANQGSEA, per germline. The CDR3 DNA is TGCAGCGTTGAAGCTAGCGGGGCATCCTACGAGCAGTACTTC. This codes for CSVEASGASYEQYF.

This clonotype was seen more than once but under ten times. The genes are TRBV7-9 and TRBJ1-1, with unresolved D. The CDR3 extends over 15 amino acids. Deletions cut 4 bases from V and 0 bases from J, with 12 bases between. CDR1 is SEHNR and CDR2 is FQNEAQ in the germline V gene (reference sequence). This CDR3 reads CASSSPHDMNTEAFF. CDR3 DNA sequence: TGTGCCAGCAGCTCCCCGCATGACATGAACACTGAAGCTTTCTTT.

This clonotype was detected many times. The rearrangement uses TRBV20-1 and TRBJ1-2, with D maybe TRBD1 (5 bases). Trimming stripped 5 bases from V and 4 bases from J, with 11 bases between. Germline V gene lookup returns CDR1 DFQATT and CDR2 SNEGSKA (reference sequence). The CDR3 totals 12 residues. CDR3 nucleotide sequence: TGCAGTGCTCCCAGGGAAAGCTATGGCTACACCTTC. It specifies CSAPRESYGYTF.

The J gene is TRBJ2-7, the V gene TRBV29-1; D gene ambiguous. Germline V gene lookup returns CDR1 SQVTM and CDR2 ANQGSEA. This CDR3 is built from 12 residues. Between the trimmed V and J ends, which lost 0 bases and 5 bases, there was a span of 8 bases. The CDR3 nucleotides read TGCAGCGTTGAAGAACCAGCCAACGAGCAGTACTTC. Protein sequence: CSVEEPANEQYF.

Notes on this clonotype: A read error may be the cause here, since a much bigger clone is one base away. The CDR3 nucleotides are TGTGCCAGCAGTTCGGAGGCGGGAGGTAATGAAAAACTGTTTTTT. The encoded protein is CASSSEAGGNEKLFF. The chain employs TRBV28 and TRBJ1-4; D call uncertain. V lost 4 bases and J 4 bases, leaving 13 bases between the germline ends. The CDR3 totals 15 residues. CDR1 is MDHEN, CDR2 SYDVKM, per germline.

The table lists this clonotype with many counts. This chain joins TRBV3-1 and TRBJ2-1, with D uncertain. CDR3 length: 15 residues. Per the germline V gene, CDR1 is LGHDT and CDR2 is YNNKEL (reference sequence). Trimming shortened V by 1 base and J by 2 bases, and 9 bases separated the two germline ends. The CDR3 here is CASSQAPGAYNEQFF. CDR3 coding DNA: TGTGCCAGCAGCCAAGCTCCCGGTGCCTACAATGAGCAGTTCTTC.

This clonotype occurred many times. V is TRBV7-2 and J is TRBJ2-1; D is ambiguous. Per germline, CDR1 SGHTA and CDR2 FQGNSA. The ends were cut back, 5 bases at V and 9 bases at J, with 17 bases in the middle. This CDR3 is built from 14 residues. CDR3 nucleotide sequence: TGTGCCAGCAGCCCCGACAAGTATTTCGGTGAGCAGTTCTTC. The encoded protein is CASSPDKYFGEQFF.

This clonotype was observed at least ten times. V and J are TRBV7-2 and TRBJ1-5; D remains unclear. V was clipped by 4 bases and J by 6 bases, with 16 bases between them. This CDR3 region has 15 residues. The germline gives CDR1 SGHTA, CDR2 FQGNSA. The CDR3 region is CASSSTKEEAQPQHF. The CDR3 DNA follows: TGTGCCAGCAGCTCCACCAAGGAGGAGGCTCAGCCCCAGCATTTT. The whole variable domain, remainder taken from reference TRBV7-2 and TRBJ1-5, is GAGVSQSPSNKVTEKGKDVELRCDPISGHTALYWYRQSLGQGLEFLIYFQGNSAPDKSGLPSDRFSAERTGGSVSTLTIQRTQQEDSAVYLCASSSTKEEAQPQHFGDGTRLSIL.

The chain employs TRBV20-1 and TRBJ2-1, with D tentatively TRBD1 (6 bases). The germline V gene encodes CDR1 DFQATT and CDR2 SNEGSKA (reference sequence). Trimming stripped 5 bases from V and 5 bases from J, with 10 bases between. The CDR3 sequence is 12 residues long. CDR3 sequence (DNA): TGCAGTGCTGCAAACAGGGACAATGAGCAGTTCTTC. It codes for CSAANRDNEQFF.

This clonotype was picked up a small number of times. The rearrangement links TRBV18 to TRBJ2-1, with D maybe TRBD2 (6 bases). Trimming shortened V by 3 bases and J by 3 bases, and 9 bases separated the two germline ends. The CDR3 runs 14 residues. CDR1 KGHSH and CDR2 LQKENI come from the germline V gene. CDR3 nucleotides: TGTGCCAGCTCACCGGACTACCTCTACAATGAGCAGTTCTTC. It codes for CASSPDYLYNEQFF.

This clonotype was picked up many times. This chain connects TRBV28 to TRBJ2-1; 7 nucleotides agree with TRBD2. CDR1 MDHEN and CDR2 SYDVKM come from the germline V gene. Trimming at V came to 6 bases and at J to 8 bases, leaving 10 bases not matched to a gene. The CDR3 contains 14 residues. CDR3: CASRGGGVMDEQFF. The CDR3 nucleotides are TGTGCCAGCAGGGGGGGAGGGGTTATGGATGAGCAGTTCTTC.

This clonotype was seen many times. J is TRBJ1-3 and V is TRBV25-1; D unresolved. The CDR3 length is 14 residues. The V and J ends lost 4 bases and 2 bases respectively, with 9 bases between them. CDR1 and CDR2 from the germline V gene are MGHDK and SYGVNS. The CDR3 DNA reads TGTGCCAGCAGTGCCTGGGGAACTGGAAACACCATATATTTT. Encoded protein: CASSAWGTGNTIYF.

Details on this clonotype: A read error likely explains this, since a far larger clone differs by one base. This chain connects TRBV12-3 or TRBV12-4 to TRBJ1-5, with a possible D match to TRBD1 (5 bases). The length of the CDR3 is 14 residues. Trimming removed 6 bases from V and 6 bases from J, with 15 bases in between. The CDR3 loop reads CASSQGRAVQPQHF. The CDR3 DNA reads as TGTGCCAGCAGCCAAGGCAGGGCGGTTCAGCCCCAGCATTTT.

The sample holds many counts of this clonotype. The J gene is TRBJ1-5, the V gene TRBV20-1, with 7 bases that match TRBD1. The trim removed 2 bases at V and 6 bases at J, leaving 10 bases unmatched. Germline values: CDR1 DFQATT, CDR2 SNEGSKA (reference sequence). The CDR3 is 15 residues long. CDR3 nucleotides: TGCAGTGCTAGATTTCCGGACAGGTTGAGTCAGCCCCAGCATTTT. As protein: CSARFPDRLSQPQHF.

This clonotype was observed many times. The chain recombines TRBV12-3 or TRBV12-4 with TRBJ2-1; the D gene is possibly TRBD2 (6 bases). V lost 3 bases and J 5 bases, leaving 17 bases between the germline ends. The CDR3 is 16 amino acids. In nucleotides, the CDR3 is TGTGCCAGCAGTTTTACGGGAGCGGGCCTGAACAATGAGCAGTTCTTC. Its protein is CASSFTGAGLNNEQFF.

Comments on this clonotype: A clone one base away is much larger, so this may be a read error. The chain is built from TRBV27 and TRBJ1-5, with D unresolved. V shed 2 bases and J shed 3 bases, with 11 bases lying between them. Germline V gene data show CDR1 as MNHEY and CDR2 as SMNVEV (reference sequence). The CDR3 covers 15 residues. The CDR3 DNA is TGTGCCAGCAGTTTAAATGTGGGTGACAATCAGCCCCAGCATTTT. Amino acid sequence: CASSLNVGDNQPQHF.

The chain carries TRBV18 and TRBJ2-1; 10 bases agree with TRBD2. CDR1 KGHSH and CDR2 LQKENI come from the germline V gene. This CDR3 region has 15 residues. The junction had 7 bases not matched to a gene; V was cut back by 5 bases and J by 6 bases. The CDR3 here is CASSESSGSLNEQFF. CDR3 DNA sequence: TGTGCCAGCTCAGAGTCTAGCGGGAGTCTCAATGAGCAGTTCTTC.

There are many counts of this clonotype. The rearrangement links TRBV27 to TRBJ2-1, with a possible D match to TRBD1 (6 bases). The V gene lost 4 bases and the J gene lost 0 bases, with 10 bases spanning the gap. Germline V gene data show CDR1 as MNHEY and CDR2 as SMNVEV (reference sequence). The CDR3 covers 15 residues. The CDR3 nucleotides are TGTGCCAGCAGTTGGGGGCTAGACTCCTACAATGAGCAGTTCTTC. Amino acids: CASSWGLDSYNEQFF.

This clonotype was counted ten times or more. V is TRBV18 and J is TRBJ2-1; 8 bases are a match to TRBD2. The CDR3 contains 17 residues. V trimming: 2 bases; J trimming: 12 bases; junction bases outside the gene matches: 18. Germline CDR1 reads KGHSH; CDR2 reads LQKENI. CDR3 region: CASSPTATSGLLGRQFF. In DNA form, the CDR3 reads TGTGCCAGCTCACCAACCGCTACTAGCGGTCTCTTAGGGAGGCAGTTCTTC.

The rearrangement uses TRBV20-1 and TRBJ1-2; a weak D match, TRBD1 (6 bases). The CDR3 is made up of 13 amino acids. Germline V gene sequence: CDR1 DFQATT, CDR2 SNEGSKA (reference sequence). Trimming took off 4 bases at V and 5 bases at J, with 14 bases between the two ends. The CDR3 nucleotides are TGCAGTGCTAAACAGGGAACGGAGTATGGCTACACCTTC. Its translation is CSAKQGTEYGYTF.

This clonotype was found many times. This chain joins TRBV29-1 and TRBJ1-1, with D perhaps matching TRBD1 (5 bases). CDR1 and CDR2 from the germline V gene are SQVTM and ANQGSEA. The CDR3 spans 13 residues. The ends were cut back, 7 bases at V and 0 bases at J, with 12 bases in the middle. The CDR3 coding sequence is TGCAGCGGACGGGGGTATTTGAACACTGAAGCTTTCTTT. Protein: CSGRGYLNTEAFF.

This clonotype was found many times. This chain joins TRBV5-1 and TRBJ1-1; 7 nucleotides match TRBD1. The germline V gene has CDR1 SGHRS and CDR2 YFSETQ. The CDR3 contains 15 residues. V trimming: 3 bases; J trimming: 1 base; junction bases outside the gene matches: 6. DNA of the CDR3: TGCGCCAGCAGCTGGGGGGGACAGAGGAACACTGAAGCTTTCTTT. As protein: CASSWGGQRNTEAFF. The variable domain in full, completed from reference TRBV5-1 and TRBJ1-1, reads KAGVTQTPRYLIKTRGQQVTLSCSPISGHRSVSWYQQTPGQGLQFLFEYFSETQRNKGNFPGRFSGRQFSNSRSEMNVSTLELGDSALYLCASSWGGQRNTEAFFGQGTRLTVV.

The rearrangement joins TRBV10-3 to TRBJ1-3, with no clear D. Germline V gene lookup returns CDR1 ENHRY and CDR2 SYGVKD. V dropped 8 bases and J dropped 0 bases, with 8 bases sitting between them. This CDR3 region has 13 residues. The CDR3 bases are TGTGCCATCCGAGGAAACTCTGGAAACACCATATATTTT. Encoded protein: CAIRGNSGNTIYF.

There are a few counts of this clonotype. Since a much larger clone is just one base distant, this may be a read error. The rearrangement uses TRBV18 and TRBJ1-1; no clear D gene. Trimming cost V 8 bases and J 5 bases, with 24 bases left between them. Germline-derived CDR1 and CDR2 are KGHSH and LQKENI. The CDR3 spans 16 residues. This chain's CDR3 is CASSPIAGKGRTEAFF. CDR3 DNA sequence: TGTGCCAGCAGCCCCATAGCCGGGAAAGGGCGGACTGAAGCTTTCTTT.

The J gene is TRBJ1-5, the V gene TRBV11-1; 8 bases map to TRBD1. This CDR3 comprises 17 residues. Germline loops: CDR1 SGHAT, CDR2 FQDESV (reference sequence). The V and J ends lost 5 bases and 3 bases, in that order; junction bases with no gene match: 12. The DNA for the CDR3 is TGTGCCAGCAGCCCAACGCAGGGACAGGTTGACAATCAGCCCCAGCATTTT. Translated, it gives CASSPTQGQVDNQPQHF.

Comment on this clonotype: This could be a read error, since a much larger clone is one nucleotide away. V and J are TRBV27 and TRBJ2-7; 7 nucleotides line up with TRBD1. The CDR3 spans 12 residues. CDR1 and CDR2 (germline): MNHEY, SMNVEV (reference sequence). Germline trimming cut 9 bases from V and 9 bases from J; bases unmatched to any gene: 11. CDR3 DNA: TGTGCCAGTTCTGGGGGACAGTTCGGGCAGTACTTC. Protein: CASSGGQFGQYF.

This clonotype was found many times. The rearrangement links TRBV12-3 or TRBV12-4 to TRBJ1-3, with D uncertain. The CDR3 length is 14 residues. The ends were cut back, 8 bases at V and 8 bases at J, with 19 bases in the middle. The CDR3 region has the DNA TGTGCCAGCCCCCAACTCCCGAACGGAGACACCATATATTTT. It codes for CASPQLPNGDTIYF.

The chain links TRBV29-1 to TRBJ1-2; D not resolved. V lost 4 bases, J lost 0 bases, and 9 bases lay in between. CDR3 size: 13 residues. Germline lookup yields CDR1 SQVTM and CDR2 ANQGSEA. This CDR3 is CSVVVAANYGYTF. The CDR3 coding sequence is TGCAGCGTTGTGGTTGCAGCTAACTATGGCTACACCTTC.